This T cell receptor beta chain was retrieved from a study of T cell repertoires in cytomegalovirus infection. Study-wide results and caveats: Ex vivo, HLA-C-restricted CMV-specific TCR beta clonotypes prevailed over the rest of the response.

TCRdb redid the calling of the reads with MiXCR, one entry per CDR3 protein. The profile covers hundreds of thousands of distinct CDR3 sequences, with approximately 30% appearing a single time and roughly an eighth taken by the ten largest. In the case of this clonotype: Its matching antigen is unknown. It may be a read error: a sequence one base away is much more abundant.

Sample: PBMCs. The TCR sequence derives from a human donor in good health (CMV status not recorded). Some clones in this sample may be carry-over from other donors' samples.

In DNA form, the CDR3 reads TGTGCCAGCAGGGGGACTGGGGAGGGCACTGAGCAGTTCTTC. This encodes CASRGTGEGTEQFF. The chain couples TRBV12-3 or TRBV12-4 to TRBJ2-1, with TRBD2 identical over 7 bases. This CDR3 has 14 amino acids. Trimming at V came to 6 bases and at J to 9 bases, leaving 11 bases not matched to a gene.